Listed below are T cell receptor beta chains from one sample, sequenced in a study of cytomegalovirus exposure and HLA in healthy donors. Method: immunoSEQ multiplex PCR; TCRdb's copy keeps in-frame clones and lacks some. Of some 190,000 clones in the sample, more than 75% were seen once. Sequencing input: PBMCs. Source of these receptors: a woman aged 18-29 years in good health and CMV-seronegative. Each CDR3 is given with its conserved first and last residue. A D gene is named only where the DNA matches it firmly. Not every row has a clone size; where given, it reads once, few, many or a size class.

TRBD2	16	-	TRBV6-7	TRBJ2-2	CASSPLAGANTGELFF	TGTGCCAGCAGTCCTCTAGCGGGGGCGAACACCGGGGAGCTGTTTTTT
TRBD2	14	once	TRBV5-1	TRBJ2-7	CASRQSLADAVQYF	TGCGCCAGCCGCCAATCGCTAGCGGACGCCGTGCAGTACTTC
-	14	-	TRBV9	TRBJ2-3	CASDRGVTPDTQYF	TGTGCCAGCGATCGGGGAGTGACCCCGGATACGCAGTATTTT
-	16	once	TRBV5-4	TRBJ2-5	CASRFRGGVIQETQYF	TGTGCCAGCAGGTTCCGAGGAGGGGTCATCCAAGAGACCCAGTACTTC
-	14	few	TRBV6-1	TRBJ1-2	CASSDTHGRDGYTF	TGTGCCAGCAGTGATACTCACGGTCGGGATGGCTACACCTTC
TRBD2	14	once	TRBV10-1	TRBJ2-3	CASRPGLAEDTQYF	TGCGCCAGCAGACCGGGACTAGCAGAAGATACGCAGTATTTT
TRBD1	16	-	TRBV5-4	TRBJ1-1	CASSLRTGGGLPEAFF	TGTGCCAGCAGCCTCCGGACAGGGGGAGGGCTCCCTGAAGCTTTCTTT
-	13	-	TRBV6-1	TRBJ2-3	CASMVGGSDTQYF	TGTGCCAGCATGGTAGGGGGATCAGATACGCAGTATTTT
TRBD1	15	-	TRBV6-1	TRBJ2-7	CASSEGGTGSYEQYF	TGTGCCAGCAGTGAAGGTGGGACAGGGTCCTACGAGCAGTACTTC
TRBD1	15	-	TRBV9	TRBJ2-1	CASSVAGQGYNEQFF	TGTGCCAGCAGCGTAGCCGGACAGGGTTACAATGAGCAGTTCTTC
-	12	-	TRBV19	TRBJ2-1	CASSWRRDEQFF	TGTGCCAGTAGTTGGAGACGTGATGAGCAGTTCTTC
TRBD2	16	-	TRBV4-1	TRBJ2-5	CASSSLALAGGRAQYF	TGCGCCAGCAGCTCCCTCGCCCTAGCGGGGGGGCGGGCCCAGTACTTC
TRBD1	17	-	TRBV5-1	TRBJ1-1	CASSLSTGMPMNTEAFF	TGCGCCAGCAGCTTGTCGACAGGGATGCCCATGAACACTGAAGCTTTCTTT
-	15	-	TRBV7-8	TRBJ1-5	CASSLELASYQPQHF	TGTGCCAGCAGCTTAGAGTTGGCAAGTTATCAGCCCCAGCATTTT
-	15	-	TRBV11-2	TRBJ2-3	CASSLNVGLGDTQYF	TGTGCCAGCAGCTTAAACGTGGGCCTCGGAGATACGCAGTATTTT
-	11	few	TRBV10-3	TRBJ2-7	CAINEGGEQYF	TGTGCCATCAATGAGGGAGGAGAGCAGTACTTC
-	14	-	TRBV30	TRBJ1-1	CAWRRTQGNTEAFF	TGTGCCTGGAGGAGAACTCAGGGGAACACTGAAGCTTTCTTT
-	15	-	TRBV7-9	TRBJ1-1	CASSLDRQGRSEAFF	TGTGCCAGCAGCTTAGACCGGCAGGGAAGGTCTGAAGCTTTCTTT
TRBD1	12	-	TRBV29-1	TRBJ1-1	CSVQGQGLVGLF	TGCAGCGTACAGGGACAGGGCCTAGTAGGCCTCTTT
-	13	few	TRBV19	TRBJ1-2	CASSTTGRGGYTF	TGTGCCAGTAGTACGACAGGACGGGGTGGCTACACCTTC
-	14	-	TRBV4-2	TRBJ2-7	CASSQVVADYEQYF	TGTGCCAGCAGCCAAGTGGTGGCAGACTACGAGCAGTACTTC
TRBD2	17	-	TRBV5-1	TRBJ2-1	CASTSHSSGSLVGEQFF	TGCGCCAGCACTTCGCATTCTAGCGGGAGTTTGGTGGGTGAGCAGTTCTTC
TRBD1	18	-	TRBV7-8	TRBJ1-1	CASSLFLATGGGNTEAFF	TGTGCCAGCAGCTTATTCCTAGCGACAGGGGGCGGGAACACTGAAGCTTTCTTT
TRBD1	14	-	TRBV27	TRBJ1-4	CASSRQGANEKLFF	TGTGCCAGCAGTCGACAGGGGGCTAATGAAAAACTGTTTTTT
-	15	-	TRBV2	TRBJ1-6	CASSPDRTVNSPLHF	TGTGCCAGCAGCCCCGATAGGACAGTTAATTCACCCCTCCACTTT
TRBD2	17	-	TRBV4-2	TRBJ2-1	CASRASGGGYSYNEQFF	TGTGCCAGCAGGGCTAGCGGGGGGGGATACTCCTACAATGAGCAGTTCTTC
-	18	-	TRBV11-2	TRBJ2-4	CASSLERYSFLAKNIQYF	TGTGCCAGCAGCTTAGAAAGATATAGCTTTCTAGCCAAAAACATTCAGTACTTC
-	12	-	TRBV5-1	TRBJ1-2	CASSLDSYGYTF	TGCGCCAGCAGCTTGGACAGTTATGGCTACACCTTC
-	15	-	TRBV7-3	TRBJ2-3	CASSSTGLPPDTQYF	TGTGCCAGCAGCTCCACGGGACTGCCGCCAGATACGCAGTATTTT
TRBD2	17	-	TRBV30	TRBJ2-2	CAWSGLAGGINTGELFF	TGTGCCTGGAGTGGTCTAGCGGGAGGGATTAACACCGGGGAGCTGTTTTTT
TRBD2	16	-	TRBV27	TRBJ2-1	CASTTPGGVAYNEQFF	TGTGCCAGCACCACGCCGGGGGGAGTAGCCTACAATGAGCAGTTCTTC
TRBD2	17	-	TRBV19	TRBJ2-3	CASSIPSLAGNTDTQYF	TGTGCCAGTAGTATCCCAAGTCTAGCGGGGAACACAGATACGCAGTATTTT
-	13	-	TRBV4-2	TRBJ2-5	CASSPGGQETQYF	TGTGCCAGCAGCCCCGGCGGCCAAGAGACCCAGTACTTC
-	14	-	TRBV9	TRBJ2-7	CASSGEVGPYEQYF	TGTGCCAGCAGCGGAGAGGTTGGCCCCTACGAGCAGTACTTC
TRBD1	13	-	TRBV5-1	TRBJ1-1	CASSLQGDTEAFF	TGCGCCAGCAGCCTGCAGGGGGACACTGAAGCTTTCTTT
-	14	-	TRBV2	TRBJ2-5	CASRDSTSQETQYF	TGTGCCAGCAGGGACAGTACCTCCCAAGAGACCCAGTACTTC
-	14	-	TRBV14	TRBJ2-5	CASSQVKGSETQYF	TGTGCCAGCAGCCAAGTTAAGGGGTCAGAGACCCAGTACTTC
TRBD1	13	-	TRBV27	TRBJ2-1	CASIETGGYEQFF	TGTGCCAGCATAGAGACAGGGGGCTATGAGCAGTTCTTC
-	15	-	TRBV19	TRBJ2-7	CASKTTDTSSYEQYF	TGTGCCAGTAAGACTACGGATACCAGCTCCTACGAGCAGTACTTC
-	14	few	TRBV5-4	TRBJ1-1	CASSGKVTGTEAFF	TGTGCCAGCAGCGGGAAAGTTACAGGGACTGAAGCTTTCTTT
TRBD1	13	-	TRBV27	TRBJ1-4	CASSRQGGEKLFF	TGTGCCAGCAGTAGACAGGGGGGCGAAAAACTGTTTTTT
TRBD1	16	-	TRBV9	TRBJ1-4	CASSSLTGTVNEKLFF	TGTGCCAGCAGCTCACTGACCGGGACAGTGAATGAAAAACTGTTTTTT
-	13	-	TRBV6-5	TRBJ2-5	CASSPGTFETQYF	TGTGCCAGCAGCCCCGGGACATTTGAGACCCAGTACTTC
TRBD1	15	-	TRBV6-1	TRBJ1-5	CASSDGRTGDGPQHF	TGTGCCAGCAGTGACGGCCGGACAGGGGATGGGCCCCAGCATTTT
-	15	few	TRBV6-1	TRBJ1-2	CASSEHQGPGYGYTF	TGTGCCAGCAGTGAACATCAGGGGCCTGGCTATGGCTACACCTTC
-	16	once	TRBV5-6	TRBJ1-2	CASSLGSWGRDSGYTF	TGTGCCAGCAGCTTGGGGTCTTGGGGGCGCGATAGTGGCTACACCTTC
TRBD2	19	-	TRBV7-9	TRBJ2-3	CASTLPAGLAGGRTDTQYF	TGTGCCAGCACCTTGCCGGCCGGACTAGCGGGGGGCCGGACAGATACGCAGTATTTT
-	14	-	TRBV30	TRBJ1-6	CAWMISRNNSPLHF	TGTGCCTGGATGATATCCAGAAATAATTCACCCCTCCACTTT
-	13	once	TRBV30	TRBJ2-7	CAWRGGVAYEQYF	TGTGCCTGGAGAGGGGGGGTGGCCTACGAGCAGTACTTC
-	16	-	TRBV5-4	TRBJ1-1	CASSLAMRTMNTEAFF	TGTGCCAGCAGCCTGGCCATGAGAACCATGAACACTGAAGCTTTCTTT